This TCR beta chain was identified during a study of blood T cell repertoires in COVID-19. On the study more broadly: The origin of the acute and convalescent COVID-19 samples was the United States, Italy and Spain. The cDNA or gDNA used as material had been derived from T cells, B-cell-depleted T cells, or PBMCs.

Original data processing: Counts of nucleated cells, estimated from reference gene primer amplification, were obtained. Here immunoSEQ multiplex PCR was the method, and the copy in TCRdb shows in-frame clones only, minus some. V, J and clone size were drawn from that table, and D and trimming were deduced from the DNA. This table holds about 260,000 clones, roughly 88% found once. The V gene's germline CDR1 is LGHNA and CDR2 YNFKEQ. The V and J ends lost 5 bases and 8 bases respectively, with 27 bases between them. This CDR3 has 17 amino acids. The receptor was derived from a human donor in a cohort sampled during active COVID-19. The specimen sequenced was peripheral blood. This chain links TRBV4-2 with TRBJ1-2; D is unclear. This CDR3 reads CASSFSSEVVSQGGYTF. CDR3 nucleotides: TGTGCCAGCAGCTTCTCAAGTGAGGTAGTCTCCCAAGGAGGCTACACCTTC.